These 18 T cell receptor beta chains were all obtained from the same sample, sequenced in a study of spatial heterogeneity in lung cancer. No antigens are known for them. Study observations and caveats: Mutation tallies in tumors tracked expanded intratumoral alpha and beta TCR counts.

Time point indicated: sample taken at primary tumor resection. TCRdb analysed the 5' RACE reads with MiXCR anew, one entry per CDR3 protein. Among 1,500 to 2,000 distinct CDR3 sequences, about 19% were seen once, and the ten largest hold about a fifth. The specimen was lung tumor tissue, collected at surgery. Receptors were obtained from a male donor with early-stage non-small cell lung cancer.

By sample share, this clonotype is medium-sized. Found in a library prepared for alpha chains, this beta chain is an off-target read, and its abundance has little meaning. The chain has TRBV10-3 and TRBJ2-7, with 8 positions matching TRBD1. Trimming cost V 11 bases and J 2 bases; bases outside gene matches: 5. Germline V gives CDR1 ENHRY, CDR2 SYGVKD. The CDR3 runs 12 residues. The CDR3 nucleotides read TGTGCCTCCGGACAGGGAGCCTACGAGCAGTACGTC. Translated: CASGQGAYEQYV.

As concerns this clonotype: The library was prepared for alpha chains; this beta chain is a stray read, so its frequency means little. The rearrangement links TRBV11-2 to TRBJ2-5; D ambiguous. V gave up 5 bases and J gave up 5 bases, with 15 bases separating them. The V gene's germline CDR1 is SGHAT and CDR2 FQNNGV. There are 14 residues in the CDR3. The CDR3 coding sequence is TGTGCCAGCAGCCAGTCTAGAATGGGTGAGACCCAGTACTTC. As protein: CASSQSRMGETQYF. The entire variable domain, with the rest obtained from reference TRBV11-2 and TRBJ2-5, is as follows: EAGVAQSPRYKIIEKRQSVAFWCNPISGHATLYWYQQILGQGPKLLIQFQNNGVVDDSQLPKDRFSAERLKGVDSTLKIQPAKLEDSAVYLCASSQSRMGETQYFGPGTRLLVL.

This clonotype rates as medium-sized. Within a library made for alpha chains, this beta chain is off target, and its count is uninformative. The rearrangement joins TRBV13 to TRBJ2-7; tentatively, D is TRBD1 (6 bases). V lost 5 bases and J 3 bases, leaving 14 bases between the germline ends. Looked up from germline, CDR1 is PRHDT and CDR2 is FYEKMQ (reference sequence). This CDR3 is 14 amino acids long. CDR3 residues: CASSTSQGYYEQYF. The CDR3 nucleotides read TGTGCCAGCAGCACCTCACAGGGTTACTACGAGCAGTACTTC.

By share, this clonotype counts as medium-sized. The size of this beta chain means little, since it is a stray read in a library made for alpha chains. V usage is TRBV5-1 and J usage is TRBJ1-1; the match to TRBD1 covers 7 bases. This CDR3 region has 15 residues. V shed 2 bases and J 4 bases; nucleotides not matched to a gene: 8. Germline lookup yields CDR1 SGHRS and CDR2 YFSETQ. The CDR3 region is CASSFTTGKITEAFF. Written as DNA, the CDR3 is TGCGCCAGCAGCTTCACGACAGGGAAGATCACTGAAGCTTTCTTT.

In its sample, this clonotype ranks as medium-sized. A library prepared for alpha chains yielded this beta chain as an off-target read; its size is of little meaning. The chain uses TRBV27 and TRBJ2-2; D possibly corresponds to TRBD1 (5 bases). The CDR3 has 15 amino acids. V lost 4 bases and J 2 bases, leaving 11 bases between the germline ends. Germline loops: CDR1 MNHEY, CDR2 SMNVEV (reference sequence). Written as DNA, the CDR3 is TGTGCCAGCAGTTCCCTCCAGGGTAACACCGGGGAGCTGTTTTTT. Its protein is CASSSLQGNTGELFF.

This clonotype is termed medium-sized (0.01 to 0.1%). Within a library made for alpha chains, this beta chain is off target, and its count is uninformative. The CDR3 nucleotides are TGTGCCAGCAGCTCCTCAACTAGCGGGAGGCCCTACGAGCAGTACTTC. Translation gives CASSSSTSGRPYEQYF. The chain links TRBV7-9 to TRBJ2-7; 12 positions match TRBD2. Looked up from germline, CDR1 is SEHNR and CDR2 is FQNEAQ (reference sequence). CDR3 size: 16 residues. The V gene end was trimmed by 4 bases and the J gene end by 2 bases; junction bases not matched to a gene: 6.

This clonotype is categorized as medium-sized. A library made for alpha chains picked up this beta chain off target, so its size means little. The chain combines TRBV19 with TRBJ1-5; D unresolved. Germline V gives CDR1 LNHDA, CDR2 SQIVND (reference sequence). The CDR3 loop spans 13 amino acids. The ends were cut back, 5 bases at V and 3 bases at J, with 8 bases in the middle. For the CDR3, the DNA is TGTGCCAGTAGTCGCCAGCCCAATCAGCCCCAGCATTTT. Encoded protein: CASSRQPNQPQHF.

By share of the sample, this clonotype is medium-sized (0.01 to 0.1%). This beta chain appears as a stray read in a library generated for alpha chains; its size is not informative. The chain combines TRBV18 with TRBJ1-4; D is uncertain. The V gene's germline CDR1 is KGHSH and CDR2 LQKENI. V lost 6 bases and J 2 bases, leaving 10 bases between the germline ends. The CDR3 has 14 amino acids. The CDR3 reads CASSPVWTNEKLFF. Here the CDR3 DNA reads TGTGCCAGCTCCCCAGTTTGGACTAATGAAAAACTGTTTTTT.

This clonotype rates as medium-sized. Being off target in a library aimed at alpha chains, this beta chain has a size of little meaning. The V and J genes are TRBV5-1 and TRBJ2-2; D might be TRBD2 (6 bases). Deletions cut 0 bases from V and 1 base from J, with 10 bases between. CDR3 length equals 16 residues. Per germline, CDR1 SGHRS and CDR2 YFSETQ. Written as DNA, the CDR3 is TGCGCCAGCAGCTTGGATGGCGGGGAGAACACCGGGGAGCTGTTTTTT. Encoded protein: CASSLDGGENTGELFF.

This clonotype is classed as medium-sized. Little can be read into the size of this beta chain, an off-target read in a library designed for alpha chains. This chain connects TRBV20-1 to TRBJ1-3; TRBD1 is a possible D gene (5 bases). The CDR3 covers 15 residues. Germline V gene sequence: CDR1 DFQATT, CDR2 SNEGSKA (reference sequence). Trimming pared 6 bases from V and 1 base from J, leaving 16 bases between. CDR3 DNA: TGCAGTGCCCAGGGAACGAGGGATTCTGGAAACACCATATATTTT. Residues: CSAQGTRDSGNTIYF.

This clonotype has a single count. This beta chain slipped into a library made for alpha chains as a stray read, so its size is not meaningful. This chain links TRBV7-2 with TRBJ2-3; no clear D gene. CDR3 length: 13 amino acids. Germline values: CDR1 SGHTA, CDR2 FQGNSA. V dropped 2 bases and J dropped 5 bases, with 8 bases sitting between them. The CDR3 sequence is CASSLSMLDTQYF. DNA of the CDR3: TGTGCCAGCAGCTTATCAATGCTAGATACGCAGTATTTT. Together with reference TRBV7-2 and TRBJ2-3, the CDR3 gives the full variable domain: GAGVSQSPSNKVTEKGKDVELRCDPISGHTALYWYRQSLGQGLEFLIYFQGNSAPDKSGLPSDRFSAERTGGSVSTLTIQRTQQEDSAVYLCASSLSMLDTQYFGPGTRLTVL.

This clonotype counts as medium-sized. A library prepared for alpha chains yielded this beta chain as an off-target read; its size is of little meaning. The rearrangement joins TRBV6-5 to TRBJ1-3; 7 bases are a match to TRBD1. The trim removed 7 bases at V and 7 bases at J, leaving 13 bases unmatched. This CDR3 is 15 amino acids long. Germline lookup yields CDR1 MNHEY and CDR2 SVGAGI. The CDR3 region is CASTNRGLGRNTIYF. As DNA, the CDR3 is TGTGCCAGCACCAACAGGGGCTTGGGGCGGAACACCATATATTTT.

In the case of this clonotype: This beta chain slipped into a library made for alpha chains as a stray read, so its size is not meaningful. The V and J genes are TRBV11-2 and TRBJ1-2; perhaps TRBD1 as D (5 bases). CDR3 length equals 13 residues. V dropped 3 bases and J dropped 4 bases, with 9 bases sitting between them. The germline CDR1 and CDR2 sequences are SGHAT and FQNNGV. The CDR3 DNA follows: TGTGCCAGCAGCTTTGCGGGGACCTATGGCTACACCTTC. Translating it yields CASSFAGTYGYTF.

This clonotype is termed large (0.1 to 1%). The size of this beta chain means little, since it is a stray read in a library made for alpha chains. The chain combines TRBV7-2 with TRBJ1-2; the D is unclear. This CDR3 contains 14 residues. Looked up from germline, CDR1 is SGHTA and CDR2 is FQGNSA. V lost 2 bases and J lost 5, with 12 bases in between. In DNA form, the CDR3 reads TGTGCCAGCAGCTTACCTTTCCCGGGTTATGGCTACACCTTC. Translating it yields CASSLPFPGYGYTF.

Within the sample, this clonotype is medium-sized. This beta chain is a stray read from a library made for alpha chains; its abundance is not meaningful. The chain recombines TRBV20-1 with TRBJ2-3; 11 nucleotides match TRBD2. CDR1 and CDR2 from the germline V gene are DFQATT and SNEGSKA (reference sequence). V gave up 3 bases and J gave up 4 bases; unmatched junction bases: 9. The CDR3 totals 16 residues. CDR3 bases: TGCAGTGCTAGCACGGCGGTTAGCGGGGGGGCAGATACGCAGTATTTT. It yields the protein CSASTAVSGGADTQYF.

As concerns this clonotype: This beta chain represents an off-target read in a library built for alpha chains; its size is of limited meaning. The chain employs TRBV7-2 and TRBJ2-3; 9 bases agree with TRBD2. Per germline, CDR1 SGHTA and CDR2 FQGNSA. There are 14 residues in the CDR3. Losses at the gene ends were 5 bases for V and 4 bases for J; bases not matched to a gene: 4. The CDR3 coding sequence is TGTGCCAGCAGCACCAGACTAGCGGCAGATACGCAGTATTTT. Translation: CASSTRLAADTQYF.

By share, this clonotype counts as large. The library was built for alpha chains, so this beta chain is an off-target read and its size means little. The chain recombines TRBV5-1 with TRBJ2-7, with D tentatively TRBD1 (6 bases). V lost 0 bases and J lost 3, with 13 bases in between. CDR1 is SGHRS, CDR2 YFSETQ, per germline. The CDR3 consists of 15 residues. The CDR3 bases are TGCGCCAGCAGCTTGGCCGGCAGGGGTCTCTACGAGCAGTACTTC. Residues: CASSLAGRGLYEQYF.

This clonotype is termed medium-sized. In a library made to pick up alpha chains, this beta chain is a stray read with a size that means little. The CDR3 DNA reads TGTGCCAGCAGTTACAGTGGTAATCAGCCCCAGCATTTT. Amino acids: CASSYSGNQPQHF. The chain uses TRBV27 and TRBJ1-5; unclear D gene. The germline V gene encodes CDR1 MNHEY and CDR2 SMNVEV (reference sequence). V was pared by 4 bases and J by 4 bases, with 8 bases between. The CDR3 has 13 residues.